These 14 T cell receptor beta chains originate from one sample sequenced in a study of blood T cell repertoires in COVID-19 (dated by TCRdb to 2020 to 2022). The receptor library was made with the immunoSEQ multiplex PCR assay. The clones in this table, taken by TCRdb from immuneACCESS, are in-frame only. Not every clone is retained; where verified, under half of the shortfall comes from an unresolved V gene, and the cause of the rest is unknown. In this sample the table shows around 460,000 clones, roughly 90% of which occur a single time. In total, the top ten clones hold 0.8% to 0.85% of the sample. The sequenced sample was peripheral blood. The receptors were sampled from a man aged 18 to 30 with COVID-19, enrolled during active disease.

The chain couples TRBV27 to TRBJ2-5, with D perhaps TRBD2 (5 bases). There are 16 residues in the CDR3. V lost 6 bases and J 3 bases, leaving 20 bases between the germline ends. Per the germline V gene, CDR1 is MNHEY and CDR2 is SMNVEV (reference sequence). The CDR3 coding sequence is TGTGCCAGCAGCCACCGGGGTCAACATGGGAAAGAGACCCAGTACTTC. Its translation is CASSHRGQHGKETQYF.

The rearrangement joins TRBV9 to TRBJ2-7; 11 bases match TRBD1. J lost 6 bases, V lost 5 bases, and 4 bases had no gene match. CDR1 and CDR2 (germline): SGDLS, YYNGEE. The CDR3 is 13 amino acids. The DNA for the CDR3 is TGTGCCAGCAGTGCCGGGACAGGGGGCGAGCAGTACTTC. Its translation: CASSAGTGGEQYF.

CDR3 DNA sequence: TGCGCCAGCAGTCAATTCGGTGAAAAACTGTTTTTT. It specifies CASSQFGEKLFF. The chain recombines TRBV23-1 with TRBJ1-4; unclear D gene. TRBV23-1 is reported as an ORF; its role is uncertain. This CDR3 region has 12 residues. The V and J ends lost 1 base and 7 bases respectively, with 4 bases between them.

The chain couples TRBV15 to TRBJ2-7; D is possibly TRBD1 (5 bases). The CDR3 loop spans 15 amino acids. V lost 5 bases and J 3 bases, leaving 17 bases between the germline ends. Germline V gene data show CDR1 as LNHNV and CDR2 as YYDKDF (reference sequence). The CDR3 nucleotides read TGTGCCACCAGCTATCCCCCTCCAGGGCTCTACGAGCAGTACTTC. It translates to CATSYPPPGLYEQYF.

The genes are TRBV7-8 and TRBJ2-1, with D perhaps TRBD2 (5 bases). The CDR3 totals 13 residues. The V end was cut by 1 base, the J end by 9 bases, with 10 bases between. CDR1 and CDR2 from the germline V gene are SGHVS and FQNEAQ. This CDR3 is CASSLVLVGEQFF. DNA for the CDR3: TGTGCCAGCAGCTTAGTACTAGTAGGTGAGCAGTTCTTC.

The rearrangement uses TRBV19 and TRBJ1-5; 7 bases align to TRBD1. Losses at the gene ends were 3 bases for V and 7 bases for J; bases not matched to a gene: 9. CDR1 and CDR2 (germline): LNHDA, SQIVND (reference sequence). This CDR3 region has 15 residues. CDR3 sequence: CASSIATGSPQPQHF. The CDR3 coding sequence is TGTGCCAGTAGTATTGCGACAGGGTCCCCCCAGCCCCAGCATTTT.

The gene calls are TRBV15 and TRBJ1-5; D is unresolved. CDR1 is LNHNV, CDR2 YYDKDF, per germline (reference sequence). CDR3 length equals 13 residues. V gave up 5 bases and J gave up 0 bases, with 5 bases separating them. CDR3 in DNA: TGTGCCACCAGCCAGAATAGCAATCAGCCCCAGCATTTT. It encodes CATSQNSNQPQHF.

V usage is TRBV2 and J usage is TRBJ2-1, with 7 bases lining up with TRBD2. With 9 bases clipped from V and 1 base from J, the junction kept 3 bases outside the gene matches. Germline V gene data show CDR1 as SNHLY and CDR2 as FYNNEI. The CDR3 runs 13 residues. The CDR3: CASSGPSYNEQFF. The CDR3 nucleotides read TGTGCCAGTAGCGGGCCATCCTACAATGAGCAGTTCTTC.

The chain joins TRBV24-1 to TRBJ2-5; TRBD1 agrees at 7 bases. Germline assignment: CDR1 KGHDR and CDR2 SFDVKD. V shed 6 bases and J 3 bases; nucleotides not matched to a gene: 9. The CDR3 is 15 residues long. DNA of the CDR3: TGTGCCACCAGTTCCAGTACAGGGGCGGAAGAGACCCAGTACTTC. Amino acids: CATSSSTGAEETQYF.

J is TRBJ2-7 and V is TRBV27; TRBD1 matches 7 bases. The CDR3 runs 14 residues. From germline, CDR1 is MNHEY and CDR2 SMNVEV (reference sequence). The trim removed 6 bases at V and 4 bases at J, leaving 9 bases unmatched. DNA for the CDR3: TGTGCCAGCAGGCCGGGACAGCTATTTTACGAGCAGTACTTC. Its protein is CASRPGQLFYEQYF.

The rearrangement uses TRBV3-1 (or the pseudogene TRBV3-2) and TRBJ2-3; the D gene is possibly TRBD1 (6 bases). V dropped 4 bases and J dropped 4 bases, with 21 bases sitting between them. The CDR3 has 17 amino acids. The germline V gene encodes CDR1 LGHDT and CDR2 YNNKEL (reference sequence). For the CDR3, the DNA is TGTGCCAGCAGCCTTTCCATGGTGCTCGAGGGGGCAGATACGCAGTATTTT. Translation gives CASSLSMVLEGADTQYF.

V usage is TRBV12-5 and J usage is TRBJ2-1; 7 nucleotides match TRBD2. Trimming cost V 5 bases and J 6 bases; bases outside gene matches: 1. The CDR3 totals 12 residues. CDR1 is LGHNT and CDR2 is FRNRAP in the germline V gene. CDR3 DNA sequence: TGTGCTAGTGGTGGGGGGGGCAATGAGCAGTTCTTC. It specifies CASGGGGNEQFF. The whole variable domain, filled in from reference TRBV12-5 and TRBJ2-1, reads DARVTQTPRHKVTEMGQEVTMRCQPILGHNTVFWYRQTMMQGLELLAYFRNRAPLDDSGMPKDRFSAEMPDATLATLKIQPSEPRDSAVYFCASGGGGNEQFFGPGTRLTVL.

This chain links TRBV7-6 with TRBJ2-3; D gene unclear. Deletions cut 1 base from V and 2 bases from J, with 7 bases between. This CDR3 region has 14 residues. Germline V gene lookup returns CDR1 SGHVS and CDR2 FNYEAQ. This chain's CDR3 is CASSLGGDTDTQYF. CDR3 nucleotides: TGTGCCAGCAGCTTAGGCGGAGACACAGATACGCAGTATTTT.

This clone occurred once. This sample also contains other DNA sequences that code for the same CDR3. The chain recombines TRBV6-5 with TRBJ2-1; 10 bases match TRBD1. With 5 bases clipped from V and 3 bases from J, the junction kept 1 base outside the gene matches. The CDR3 has 14 amino acids. Germline CDR1 MNHEY, CDR2 SVGAGI. As DNA, the CDR3 is TGTGCCAGCAGTAGGACAGGGGGCTACAATGAGCAGTTCTTC. Translated, it gives CASSRTGGYNEQFF.